The source of this TCR beta chain is a study of shared clonotypes between healthy human individuals. This clone was detected only once. Its specificity is not known. Deep level was the assay's run setting. Assay used: immunoSEQ multiplex PCR; TCRdb lists only in-frame clones, some missing. The table shows about 1.5 million clones, with around 95% occurring only once. V dropped 3 bases and J dropped 5 bases, with 6 bases sitting between them. Germline V gene sequence: CDR1 SGHAT, CDR2 FQNNGV. The CDR3 consists of 12 residues. Study-wide results and limits: Clonotype sharing among donors was expected to depend on sequencing depth.

The sample comprised naive CD4+ T cells sorted from blood. Sample subset: CD45RA+ positively selected. The sequence came from a man aged 25 to 40 in good health. The chain links TRBV11-2 to TRBJ2-3, with a weak D call TRBD1 (5 bases). Written as DNA, the CDR3 is TGTGCCAGCAGCTTGGGGCTAGATACGCAGTATTTT. It specifies CASSLGLDTQYF.